This T cell receptor (beta chain) was documented in a study of cytomegalovirus exposure and HLA in healthy donors. Germline V lookup: CDR1 SGHTA, CDR2 FQGNSA. The V and J ends lost 4 bases and 4 bases respectively, with 17 bases between them. The CDR3 is 15 amino acids. The PCR ran on 60 Vbeta and 13 Jbeta primers. Using immunoSEQ multiplex PCR, the repertoire was profiled, and TCRdb retains in-frame clones only, with some absent. The profile shows about 93,000 clones, 80% of them singletons. This sequence joins TRBV7-2 and TRBJ2-7, with D possibly matching TRBD2 (6 bases). The sequenced material came from PBMCs. The sequence came from a man younger than 40 in good health and CMV-seronegative. CDR3: CASSSTGTSPYEQYF. The CDR3, as DNA: TGTGCCAGCAGCTCAACCGGGACTTCACCTTACGAGCAGTACTTC.